The 15 T cell receptor beta chains below were found in one sample sequenced in a study of blood T cell repertoires in COVID-19. Measured with immunoSEQ multiplex PCR; TCRdb has only the in-frame clones, and not every one. The sample carries over 60,000 clones, roughly 89% recorded once. The sequencing sample was made of peripheral blood. Source of these receptors: a man older than 75 with acute or convalescent COVID-19.

The V call is TRBV6-1, the J call TRBJ2-5, with 9 bases lining up with TRBD1. CDR3 length: 16 amino acids. Germline-derived CDR1 and CDR2 are MNHNS and SASEGT. J was trimmed by 6 bases and V by 0 bases; bases with no gene match: 8. The CDR3 coding sequence is TGTGCCAGCAGTGAAGCGTGGACAGGGGCGCGGAAGACCCAGTACTTC. It yields the protein CASSEAWTGARKTQYF.

V is TRBV11-2 and J is TRBJ1-1; 8 nucleotides line up with TRBD1. The CDR3 extends over 14 amino acids. Germline V gene sequence: CDR1 SGHAT, CDR2 FQNNGV. V dropped 1 base and J dropped 8; count of bases not matched to a gene: 6. CDR3 bases: TGTGCCAGCAGCTTAGGGGACAGGCCAATCGAAGCTTTCTTT. It specifies CASSLGDRPIEAFF.

V is TRBV19 and J is TRBJ1-1, with D tentatively TRBD1 (5 bases). The CDR3 is 13 residues long. Germline assignment: CDR1 LNHDA and CDR2 SQIVND (reference sequence). V was clipped by 6 bases and J by 2 bases, with 10 bases between them. The CDR3 spells CASRVGANTEAFF. DNA for the CDR3: TGTGCCAGTAGGGTAGGGGCAAACACTGAAGCTTTCTTT.

This chain uses TRBV12-3 or TRBV12-4 with TRBJ1-2; weak D call: TRBD1 (5 bases). CDR3 length: 12 residues. V lost 3 bases, J lost 7 bases, and 9 bases lay in between. Here the CDR3 reads CASSLEGLGYTF. CDR3 in DNA: TGTGCCAGCAGTTTGGAGGGACTTGGCTACACCTTC.

The gene calls are TRBV27 and TRBJ2-2, with TRBD1 matching over 12 bases. Trimming took 10 bases from V and 6 from J; bases not matched to a gene: 6. The germline CDR1 and CDR2 sequences are MNHEY and SMNVEV (reference sequence). This CDR3 contains 14 residues. DNA for the CDR3: TGTGCCACCTCGGGACAGGGGGCGCCCGGGGAGCTGTTTTTT. It specifies CATSGQGAPGELFF.

J is TRBJ2-3 and V is TRBV5-1; a possible D gene is TRBD1 (7 bases). V lost 4 bases and J lost 2, with 11 bases in between. The germline V gene encodes CDR1 SGHRS and CDR2 YFSETQ. The CDR3 spans 14 residues. The CDR3: CASSQGGHTDTQYF. CDR3 DNA: TGCGCCAGCAGCCAGGGGGGCCACACAGATACGCAGTATTTT.

This chain joins TRBV21-1 and TRBJ2-5; TRBD1, the table's D call, lacks a check against the DNA. TRBV21-1 is a documented pseudogene. The CDR3 sequence is 16 residues long. The CDR3 DNA is TGTGCCAGCAGCGCGCCGGGACAGGGGAACAAAGAGACCCAGTACTTC. This encodes CASSAPGQGNKETQYF.

This chain uses TRBV5-6 with TRBJ2-3, with TRBD2 as a possible D gene (6 bases). The CDR3 length is 14 residues. Germline loops: CDR1 SGHDT, CDR2 YYEEEE. Trimming cost V 2 bases and J 6 bases, with 13 bases left between them. This chain's CDR3 is CASSFGAAGDTQYF. The DNA for the CDR3 is TGTGCCAGCAGCTTCGGTGCGGCGGGGGATACGCAGTATTTT. Complete variable domain (other parts from reference TRBV5-6 and TRBJ2-3): DAGVTQSPTHLIKTRGQQVTLRCSPKSGHDTVSWYQQALGQGPQFIFQYYEEEERQRGNFPDRFSGHQFPNYSSELNVNALLLGDSALYLCASSFGAAGDTQYFGPGTRLTVL.

The V and J genes are TRBV5-1 and TRBJ2-3, with 12 bases matching TRBD2. Germline V CDR1 and CDR2: SGHRS, YFSETQ. The CDR3 runs 16 residues. Trimming at V came to 6 bases and at J to 3 bases, leaving 8 bases not matched to a gene. The CDR3 loop is CASTVPSGGATDTQYF. The CDR3 nucleotides read TGCGCCAGCACCGTACCTAGCGGGGGGGCAACAGATACGCAGTATTTT. The full variable domain, rest sourced from reference TRBV5-1 and TRBJ2-3, is KAGVTQTPRYLIKTRGQQVTLSCSPISGHRSVSWYQQTPGQGLQFLFEYFSETQRNKGNFPGRFSGRQFSNSRSEMNVSTLELGDSALYLCASTVPSGGATDTQYFGPGTRLTVL.

This chain joins TRBV5-1 and TRBJ2-2, with D possibly TRBD1 on 6 matching bases. Germline lookup yields CDR1 SGHRS and CDR2 YFSETQ. CDR3 length equals 16 residues. The V and J ends lost 3 bases and 0 bases respectively, with 12 bases between them. CDR3 DNA: TGCGCCAGCAGCTCACAGACAGGCTCGAACACCGGGGAGCTGTTTTTT. It encodes CASSSQTGSNTGELFF.

The chain uses TRBV2 and TRBJ2-3; 10 bases agree with TRBD2. The CDR3 is made up of 19 amino acids. In germline, CDR1 is SNHLY, CDR2 FYNNEI. The trim removed 6 bases at V and 0 bases at J, leaving 15 bases unmatched. The CDR3: CASSVVRASGGSSTDTQYF. In DNA, the CDR3 is TGTGCCAGCAGCGTCGTTCGGGCTAGCGGGGGATCTAGCACAGATACGCAGTATTTT.

This rearrangement joins TRBV18 to TRBJ2-3; 8 nucleotides agree with TRBD2. The germline CDR1 and CDR2 sequences are KGHSH and LQKENI. The CDR3 runs 14 residues. With V trimmed by 3 bases and J by 4 bases, 3 bases remained unmatched. The DNA of the CDR3 is TGTGCCAGCTCACCTGGGCGGGAGGCAGATACGCAGTATTTT. The encoded protein is CASSPGREADTQYF.

The rearrangement joins TRBV18 to TRBJ2-5; 11 bases match TRBD2. CDR1 is KGHSH, CDR2 LQKENI, per germline. Trimming took 5 bases from V and 1 from J; bases not matched to a gene: 9. This CDR3 contains 17 residues. The CDR3 protein is CASSINTSGRRQETQYF. The CDR3 nucleotides are TGTGCCAGCTCAATTAATACTAGCGGGAGACGCCAAGAGACCCAGTACTTC.

The chain employs TRBV3-1 (or the pseudogene TRBV3-2) and TRBJ1-1; D is unclear. CDR3 length equals 14 residues. The germline V and J ends were trimmed by 0 bases and 4 bases, with 9 bases remaining between them. Germline CDR1 is LGHDT and CDR2 is YNNKEL (reference sequence). CDR3 in DNA: TGTGCCAGCAGCCAAGATAATGGAGGCACTGAAGCTTTCTTT. The encoded protein is CASSQDNGGTEAFF.

The chain recombines TRBV4-1 with TRBJ2-1; 9 nucleotides line up with TRBD1. The germline V gene encodes CDR1 MGHRA and CDR2 YSYEKL. CDR3 size: 16 residues. V lost 4 bases to trimming and J lost 8 bases; unmatched junction nucleotides: 12. This chain's CDR3 is CASSPTSRTGADEQFF. CDR3 DNA: TGCGCCAGCAGCCCGACTTCGCGGACAGGGGCCGATGAGCAGTTCTTC.